This T cell receptor beta chain comes out of a study of somatic mutations in cytotoxic T cells in rheumatoid arthritis. Broader study findings: Among fewer than 75 patients, about eight showed a largest CD8+ clone that surpassed 20% of CD8+ cells.

As for this clone: The antigen is not known.

Sequencing was performed with immunoSEQ multiplex PCR; in TCRdb, only in-frame clones are kept and a portion is missing. The sample holds some 15,000 clones, roughly 80% seen once. V lost 4 bases and J lost 5; bases outside the gene matches: 10. This CDR3 is built from 15 residues. The germline V gene encodes CDR1 SGDLS and CDR2 YYNGEE. The V call is TRBV9, the J call TRBJ2-5; 8 bases map to TRBD2. The sequencing sample was made of CD8+ T cells sorted from blood. The sequence came from an adult with rheumatoid arthritis. The CDR3 here is CASSPGTRGGETQYF. CDR3 sequence (DNA): TGTGCCAGCAGCCCCGGGACTAGGGGGGGGGAGACCCAGTACTTC. Together with reference TRBV9 and TRBJ2-5, the CDR3 gives the full variable domain: DSGVTQTPKHLITATGQRVTLRCSPRSGDLSVYWYQQSLDQGLQFLIQYYNGEERAKGNILERFSAQQFPDLHSELNLSSLELGDSALYFCASSPGTRGGETQYFGPGTRLLVL.